The 2 T cell receptor beta chains in this list originate from one sample, sequenced in a study of T-cell memory formation after mild COVID-19. One entry per CDR3 protein results from TCRdb running MiXCR on the 5' RACE reads. Among more than 55,000 distinct CDR3 sequences listed, 9.5% were seen once. Input material: PBMCs or a T cell subset sorted from them (not recorded which). These receptors were taken from a man aged 18 to 35 who had mild COVID-19 (a few samples of this study predate the infection). Cell type and time point are not known.

V is TRBV5-1 and J is TRBJ1-2; weak D call: TRBD1 (6 bases). Germline values: CDR1 SGHRS, CDR2 YFSETQ. Trimming cost V 0 bases and J 4 bases, with 19 bases left between them. The CDR3 runs to 17 residues. The CDR3: CASSLAGARNGGYGYTF. CDR3 bases: TGCGCCAGCAGCTTGGCGGGGGCACGAAACGGGGGCTATGGCTACACCTTC.

The rearrangement links TRBV6-5 to TRBJ2-7; D is uncertain. Germline loops: CDR1 MNHEY, CDR2 SVGAGI. V shed 2 bases and J shed 0 bases, with 5 bases lying between them. The CDR3 is made up of 13 amino acids. CDR3 loop: CASSYHISYEQYF. The CDR3 bases are TGTGCCAGCAGTTACCACATCTCCTACGAGCAGTACTTC.